This TCR beta chain was captured by sequencing in a study of T cell responses to AZD1222 COVID-19 vaccine. Investigators merged groups given second doses at roughly 4 or roughly 12 weeks. Points from the study as a whole: At study baseline, merely more than 5 AZD1222 recipients were seropositive.

A single count supports this clone. Its specificity is unknown. The CDR3 has 16 residues. V gave up 3 bases and J gave up 11 bases; unmatched junction bases: 13. CDR1 and CDR2 from the germline V gene are MNHEY and SMNVEV (reference sequence). The protocol was immunoSEQ multiplex PCR, while the TCRdb copy is restricted to in-frame clones and leaves out a portion. The data contain approximately 67,000 clones, 89% of them singletons. V gene TRBV27 combines with J gene TRBJ1-6; 7 bases map to TRBD1. The sample in question was peripheral blood, obtained 28 days after the second AZD1222 dose. This TCR derives from an adult who received the AZD1222 COVID-19 vaccine. CDR3 nucleotides: TGTGCCAGCAGTTTGACAGGGTCGACAAACAGAGCACCCCTCCACTTT. Translating it yields CASSLTGSTNRAPLHF.